A single sample is the source of the 32 T cell receptor beta chains below, sequenced in a study of T cell responses to AZD1222 COVID-19 vaccine (TCRdb year 2021). The time point label corresponds to: baseline before first vaccination. The method behind the library was the immunoSEQ multiplex PCR assay. Sourced from immuneACCESS, this table was stored by TCRdb with only in-frame sequences that have V and J called. A share of the clones is absent; for the studies checked, an unresolved V gene accounts for under half, and the remainder has no known explanation. The sample records 120,000 to 150,000 clones, 85% to 95% of which are singletons. 2.5% to 3% of the sample is in the top ten clones. The input for sequencing was peripheral blood, taken on day 0 of AZD1222 vaccination. These TCRs come from an adult in good health.

The V gene is TRBV7-6, the J gene TRBJ1-1, with D tentatively TRBD1 (5 bases). Trimming took off 3 bases at V and 1 base at J, with 12 bases between the two ends. CDR3 length: 15 amino acids. Germline CDR1 reads SGHVS; CDR2 reads FNYEAQ. CDR3 sequence (DNA): TGTGCCAGCAGCTTGTCCCAGGGCAGGAACACTGAAGCTTTCTTT. This encodes CASSLSQGRNTEAFF.

This clone appeared once. The V call is TRBV28, the J call TRBJ1-4, with a tentative D call TRBD1 (5 bases). The CDR3 covers 12 residues. Per germline, CDR1 MDHEN and CDR2 SYDVKM. The germline V and J ends were trimmed by 6 bases and 10 bases, with 12 bases remaining between them. CDR3 nucleotides: TGTGCCAGCAGCCCAGGACACGGAAAACTGTTTTTT. It encodes CASSPGHGKLFF.

The chain joins TRBV4-1 to TRBJ1-6, with D unclear. This CDR3 has 15 residues. The V end lost 1 base, the J end lost 6 bases, and 10 bases lay between the germline ends. CDR1 and CDR2 from the germline V gene are MGHRA and YSYEKL. As DNA, the CDR3 is TGCGCCAGCAGCCAAGCCCCCCTGGCTAATTCACCCCTCCACTTT. Amino acids: CASSQAPLANSPLHF.

This chain links TRBV5-1 with TRBJ1-2; 8 positions match TRBD1. The CDR3 spans 15 residues. Per germline, CDR1 SGHRS and CDR2 YFSETQ. Trimming at V came to 0 bases and at J to 7 bases, leaving 8 bases not matched to a gene. The CDR3 region has the DNA TGCGCCAGCAGCTTGGCTACAGGGGGATCGAGTGGCTACACCTTC. Translation gives CASSLATGGSSGYTF.

The V and J genes are TRBV2 and TRBJ2-1; 9 nucleotides match TRBD2. CDR1 and CDR2 from the germline V gene are SNHLY and FYNNEI. With 0 bases clipped from V and 9 bases from J, the junction kept 0 bases outside the gene matches. This CDR3 region has 13 residues. CDR3 in DNA: TGTGCCAGCAGTGAAGCTAGCGGGGGTGAGCAGTTCTTC. Amino acids: CASSEASGGEQFF.

This clone was seen only once. This chain links TRBV5-1 with TRBJ1-1; tentative D call: TRBD1 (5 bases). Trimming shortened V by 1 base and J by 6 bases, and 13 bases separated the two germline ends. Germline CDR1 is SGHRS and CDR2 is YFSETQ. This CDR3 has 14 residues. The CDR3 sequence: CASSLWQAGAEAFF. The CDR3 bases are TGCGCCAGCAGCTTGTGGCAGGCGGGGGCTGAAGCTTTCTTT. Based on the CDR3 plus reference TRBV5-1 and TRBJ1-1, the full variable domain is KAGVTQTPRYLIKTRGQQVTLSCSPISGHRSVSWYQQTPGQGLQFLFEYFSETQRNKGNFPGRFSGRQFSNSRSEMNVSTLELGDSALYLCASSLWQAGAEAFFGQGTRLTVV.

The sample holds one count of this clone. This chain joins TRBV6-1 and TRBJ2-7, with a weak D call TRBD2 (5 bases). Trimming took off 2 bases at V and 1 base at J, with 9 bases between the two ends. CDR3 length: 14 amino acids. CDR1 and CDR2 (germline): MNHNS, SASEGT. The CDR3 loop is CASSEMRGSYEQYF. The CDR3 DNA reads as TGTGCCAGCAGTGAAATGCGCGGGTCCTACGAGCAGTACTTC.

As DNA, the CDR3 is TGTGCCACCGGAGGGCCCGCGGGGGGGTTGAATGAGCAGTTCTTC. Protein: CATGGPAGGLNEQFF. The chain combines TRBV7-2 with TRBJ2-1; TRBD2 aligns across 9 bases. The junction had 14 bases not matched to a gene; V was cut back by 10 bases and J by 7 bases. The CDR3 extends over 15 amino acids. Per germline, CDR1 SGHTA and CDR2 FQGNSA.

The rearrangement links TRBV19 to TRBJ1-2; a possible D gene is TRBD1 (6 bases). Trimming took off 7 bases at V and 0 bases at J, with 15 bases between the two ends. The CDR3 totals 15 residues. Looked up from germline, CDR1 is LNHDA and CDR2 is SQIVND (reference sequence). The CDR3 is CASTRGGPANYGYTF. CDR3 nucleotide sequence: TGTGCCAGTACCCGTGGGGGCCCCGCTAACTATGGCTACACCTTC.

The CDR3 spells CASSLNAGVSYNEQFF. CDR3 nucleotide sequence: TGTGCCAGCAGCTTGAACGCGGGAGTATCCTACAATGAGCAGTTCTTC. The chain carries TRBV5-5 and TRBJ2-1; 7 bases align to TRBD2. Germline CDR1 and CDR2: SGHKS and YYEKEE (reference sequence). V was clipped by 1 base and J by 1 base; unmatched bases: 5. This CDR3 comprises 16 residues.

V is TRBV5-5 and J is TRBJ1-5, with D tentatively TRBD1 (5 bases). Germline V lookup: CDR1 SGHKS, CDR2 YYEKEE (reference sequence). The ends were cut back, 8 bases at V and 0 bases at J, with 15 bases in the middle. This CDR3 region has 15 residues. The CDR3 sequence is CASGRGLYSNQPQHF. In DNA, the CDR3 is TGTGCCAGTGGGCGGGGCCTCTATAGCAATCAGCCCCAGCATTTT.

This rearrangement joins TRBV5-1 to TRBJ2-2; D remains unclear. With 0 bases removed from V and 3 bases from J, the gap between germline ends came to 6 bases. The CDR3 is 14 residues long. Germline loops: CDR1 SGHRS, CDR2 YFSETQ. Here the CDR3 DNA reads TGCGCCAGCAGCTTGGTTCAAGACACCGGGGAGCTGTTTTTT. Protein product: CASSLVQDTGELFF.

In DNA form, the CDR3 reads TGTGCCAGCTCACCACCCGTCGCCTCTGGGGCCAACGTCCTGACTTTC. This codes for CASSPPVASGANVLTF. V is TRBV18 and J is TRBJ2-6; D gene uncertain. The CDR3 extends over 16 amino acids. Germline lookup yields CDR1 KGHSH and CDR2 LQKENI. The V gene lost 0 bases and the J gene lost 0 bases, with 6 bases spanning the gap.

The rearrangement joins TRBV24-1 to TRBJ2-7, with D perhaps matching TRBD1 (6 bases). The germline CDR1 and CDR2 sequences are KGHDR and SFDVKD. V was trimmed by 9 bases and J by 3 bases, leaving 14 bases between them. The CDR3 has 13 residues. The CDR3 sequence: CATQDRSHYEQYF. The DNA of the CDR3 is TGTGCCACCCAGGACAGAAGCCACTACGAGCAGTACTTC.

The gene calls are TRBV19 and TRBJ1-2; no firm D call. There are 14 residues in the CDR3. V was clipped by 4 bases and J by 2 bases, with 11 bases between them. Germline V gene data show CDR1 as LNHDA and CDR2 as SQIVND (reference sequence). The CDR3 region is CASSTDWENYGYTF. CDR3 coding DNA: TGTGCCAGTAGTACAGACTGGGAGAACTATGGCTACACCTTC.

This rearrangement joins TRBV12-5 to TRBJ2-7, with D maybe TRBD2 (6 bases). Germline CDR1 LGHNT, CDR2 FRNRAP. This CDR3 is 15 amino acids long. V gave up 0 bases and J gave up 2 bases, with 11 bases separating them. The CDR3 protein is CASGLVVSGAYEQYF. In DNA, the CDR3 is TGTGCTAGTGGTTTGGTAGTTAGCGGTGCCTACGAGCAGTACTTC.

The CDR3 DNA sequence: TGTGCCAGCAGCACCACAGGGTGGGGAGGAAACACCATATATTTT. Its protein product is CASSTTGWGGNTIYF. The gene calls are TRBV7-9 and TRBJ1-3; D perhaps matches TRBD1 (6 bases). V dropped 5 bases and J dropped 4 bases, with 15 bases sitting between them. The germline V gene encodes CDR1 SEHNR and CDR2 FQNEAQ (reference sequence). The CDR3 consists of 15 residues.

The chain joins TRBV7-3 to TRBJ2-1; D is possibly TRBD1 or TRBD2 (5 bases each). The CDR3 length is 14 residues. Trimming left V 3 bases short and J 4 bases short, with 10 bases between. CDR1 SGHTA and CDR2 FQGTGA come from the germline V gene. The CDR3 here is CASSLRGVYNEQFF. The CDR3, as DNA: TGTGCCAGCAGCTTGAGAGGGGTTTACAATGAGCAGTTCTTC.

This clone was seen only a few times. The rearrangement uses TRBV7-9 and TRBJ1-5; D perhaps matches TRBD1 (5 bases). CDR1 and CDR2 from the germline V gene are SEHNR and FQNEAQ (reference sequence). CDR3 length: 16 amino acids. V was pared by 1 base and J by 0 bases, with 10 bases between. In DNA, the CDR3 is TGTGCCAGCAGCTTAGGACAGCCCTATAGCAATCAGCCCCAGCATTTT. Protein product: CASSLGQPYSNQPQHF.

V usage is TRBV12-3 or TRBV12-4 and J usage is TRBJ2-5; TRBD2 matches at 8 bases. This CDR3 is 13 amino acids long. Germline trimming cut 6 bases from V and 2 bases from J; bases unmatched to any gene: 2. CDR3: CASRERGQETQYF. The CDR3 bases are TGTGCCAGCAGGGAGCGGGGGCAAGAGACCCAGTACTTC.

As regards this clone: An end of the junction differs from the germline gene, which may be a read error. This chain links TRBV10-3 with TRBJ1-2; TRBD1 is a possible D gene (5 bases). The CDR3 loop spans 12 amino acids. Per germline, CDR1 ENHRY and CDR2 SYGVKD. CDR3 loop: CAVSAGGSGYTF. CDR3 coding DNA: TGTGCCGTCAGTGCCGGGGGGAGTGGCTACACCTTC.

The V gene is TRBV2, the J gene TRBJ2-3; 9 bases are a match to TRBD2. Germline CDR1 is SNHLY and CDR2 is FYNNEI. The CDR3 sequence is 15 residues long. J gave up 2 bases and V 5 bases, and 5 bases lay outside the gene matches. CDR3 DNA sequence: TGTGCCAGCAGTTTAGCGGGAGCGATCACAGATACGCAGTATTTT. Its translation is CASSLAGAITDTQYF.

The genes are TRBV5-4 and TRBJ2-5, with 7 bases matching TRBD2. Germline V gene sequence: CDR1 SGHNT, CDR2 YYREEE (reference sequence). The junction had 5 bases not matched to a gene; V was cut back by 4 bases and J by 5 bases. This CDR3 is 13 amino acids long. CDR3 coding DNA: TGTGCCAGCAGCCAACGGGGAGGGGAGACCCAGTACTTC. This translates into CASSQRGGETQYF. Full variable domain (missing parts from reference TRBV5-4 and TRBJ2-5): ETGVTQSPTHLIKTRGQQVTLRCSSQSGHNTVSWYQQALGQGPQFIFQYYREEENGRGNFPPRFSGLQFPNYSSELNVNALELDDSALYLCASSQRGGETQYFGPGTRLLVL.

This clone showed up just once. The chain couples TRBV24-1 to TRBJ2-1, with D possibly matching TRBD2 (5 bases). Per germline, CDR1 KGHDR and CDR2 SFDVKD. This CDR3 is built from 16 residues. V lost 0 bases and J 0 bases, leaving 8 bases between the germline ends. The CDR3 region has the DNA TGTGCCACCAGTGATTTGAGAGCGGCCTCCTACAATGAGCAGTTCTTC. Encoded protein: CATSDLRAASYNEQFF.

The V and J genes are TRBV15 and TRBJ2-7, with 11 bases lining up with TRBD2. The CDR3 has 16 residues. The germline V gene has CDR1 LNHNV and CDR2 YYDKDF (reference sequence). The V segment lost 1 base and the J segment 4 bases; nucleotides outside the gene matches: 6. CDR3 DNA: TGTGCCACCAGCAGAGGAGTAGCGGGAGGGCTTTACGAGCAGTACTTC. Its translation is CATSRGVAGGLYEQYF.

This sequence joins TRBV4-1 and TRBJ2-4; TRBD1 matches at 7 bases. J gave up 0 bases and V 3 bases, and 5 bases lay outside the gene matches. Germline CDR1 MGHRA, CDR2 YSYEKL. The CDR3 covers 16 residues. The CDR3 nucleotides are TGCGCCAGCAGCCACAGGGGACAGCTAGCCAAAAACATTCAGTACTTC. Protein product: CASSHRGQLAKNIQYF.

The chain carries TRBV3-1 (or the pseudogene TRBV3-2) and TRBJ1-1; 7 bases line up with TRBD1. Trimming took 4 bases from V and 0 from J; bases not matched to a gene: 5. Per germline, CDR1 LGHDT and CDR2 YNNKEL (reference sequence). There are 15 residues in the CDR3. This CDR3 reads CASSRGTAMNTEAFF. DNA for the CDR3: TGTGCCAGCAGCCGAGGGACAGCCATGAACACTGAAGCTTTCTTT.

This sequence joins TRBV7-2 and TRBJ1-2; 8 nucleotides match TRBD1. The CDR3 contains 14 residues. V shed 5 bases and J 6 bases; nucleotides not matched to a gene: 8. CDR1 and CDR2 from the germline V gene are SGHTA and FQGNSA. As DNA, the CDR3 is TGTGCCAGCAGCATGAACAGGGGGGGCGATGGCTACACCTTC. Its translation: CASSMNRGGDGYTF.

This clone was detected only once. In DNA form, the CDR3 reads TGTGCCAGCAGCATAGGGACAGTCTATGGCTACACCTTC. As protein: CASSIGTVYGYTF. The chain carries TRBV7-2 and TRBJ1-2; 7 bases map to TRBD1. Germline V gene lookup returns CDR1 SGHTA and CDR2 FQGNSA. This CDR3 has 13 residues. J gave up 4 bases and V 5 bases, and 4 bases lay outside the gene matches.

The chain is built from TRBV14 and TRBJ1-1; D ambiguous. V was shortened by 4 bases and J by 7 bases, with 13 bases between the two germline ends. The CDR3 runs to 13 residues. From germline, CDR1 is SGHDN and CDR2 FVKESK. CDR3 protein: CASSPFLPLEAFF. Written as DNA, the CDR3 is TGTGCCAGCAGCCCCTTTCTCCCTCTTGAAGCTTTCTTT.

A few counts support this clone. This chain connects TRBV30 to TRBJ1-2, with D possibly matching TRBD1 (5 bases). The CDR3 totals 12 residues. CDR1 is GTSNPN, CDR2 SVGIG, per germline (reference sequence). The V end lost 7 bases, the J end lost 4 bases, and 13 bases lay between the germline ends. CDR3 amino acids: CALALRGYGYTF. CDR3 bases: TGTGCCTTGGCCTTAAGGGGCTATGGCTACACCTTC.

The rearrangement links TRBV7-2 to TRBJ2-1, with 14 bases aligning to TRBD2. This CDR3 has 15 residues. With V trimmed by 3 bases and J by 7 bases, 2 bases remained unmatched. Germline assignment: CDR1 SGHTA and CDR2 FQGNSA. The CDR3 sequence: CASSFGTSGRNEQFF. The CDR3 DNA reads as TGTGCCAGCAGCTTCGGGACTAGCGGGAGAAATGAGCAGTTCTTC.